This TCR beta chain was identified in a study of CD8+ T cells in alopecia areata. Whole-study results and caveats: Between patients, shared TCR sequences were less clear than in mice. This was possibly due in part to HLA diversity in the patient population.

In each case, RNA was isolated and then reverse transcribed into cDNA as the sequencing template. The repertoire was sequenced with immunoSEQ multiplex PCR; TCRdb's copy has only in-frame clones and lacks some. This table has around 210,000 clones, approximately 60% appearing once. Concerning this clone: Its antigen is not known.

The origin of this receptor is a human donor in good health. Sequencing used CD8+ T cells sorted from blood.

For the CDR3, the DNA is TGCGCCAGCAGCCAAGATGGTAGGGAGGTCTACGAGCAGTACTTC. Translated, it gives CASSQDGREVYEQYF. The rearrangement joins TRBV4-1 to TRBJ2-7; D is possibly TRBD2 (6 bases). Germline values: CDR1 MGHRA, CDR2 YSYEKL. V lost 0 bases and J lost 3, with 12 bases in between. CDR3 length: 15 amino acids.